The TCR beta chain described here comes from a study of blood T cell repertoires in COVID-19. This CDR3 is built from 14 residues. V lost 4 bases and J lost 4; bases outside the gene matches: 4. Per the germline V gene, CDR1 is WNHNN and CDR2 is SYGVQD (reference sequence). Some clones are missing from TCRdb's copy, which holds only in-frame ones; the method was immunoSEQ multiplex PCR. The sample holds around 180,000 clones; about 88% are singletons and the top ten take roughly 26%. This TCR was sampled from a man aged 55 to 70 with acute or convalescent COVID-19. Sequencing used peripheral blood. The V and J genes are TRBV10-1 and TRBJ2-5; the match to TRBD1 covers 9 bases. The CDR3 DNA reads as TGCGCCAGCAGTGGGACAGGGGCCAGAGAGACCCAGTACTTC. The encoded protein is CASSGTGARETQYF.